This T cell receptor beta chain appears in the sequencing data of a study of blood T cell repertoires in COVID-19. At the level of the study: The study drew acute and convalescent COVID-19 samples from the United States, Italy and Spain. The cDNA or gDNA used as material had been derived from T cells, B-cell-depleted T cells, or PBMCs.

V gave up 2 bases and J gave up 3 bases, with 8 bases separating them. The V gene's germline CDR1 is SEHNR and CDR2 FQNEAQ (reference sequence). CDR3 length: 13 amino acids. Authors' analysis steps: Researchers report that nucleated cell counts were estimated from reference gene primer amplification. TCRdb's copy holds only in-frame clones and misses some; the assay was immunoSEQ multiplex PCR. V, J and clone size reflect that table, while D and trimming were determined from the DNA. The sample records approximately 300,000 clones, about nine tenths being singletons. The sequencing input was peripheral blood. This receptor was identified in a man aged 18 to 29 with active or convalescent COVID-19. The rearrangement links TRBV7-9 to TRBJ2-7, with D possibly TRBD2 on 6 matching bases. CDR3 sequence reads: CASSLTSSYEQYF. Written as DNA, the CDR3 is TGTGCCAGCAGCTTAACTAGCAGCTACGAGCAGTACTTC. The entire variable domain, with the rest obtained from reference TRBV7-9 and TRBJ2-7, is as follows: DTGVSQNPRHKITKRGQNVTFRCDPISEHNRLYWYRQTLGQGPEFLTYFQNEAQLEKSRLLSDRFSAERPKGSFSTLEIQRTEQGDSAMYLCASSLTSSYEQYFGPGTRLTVT.